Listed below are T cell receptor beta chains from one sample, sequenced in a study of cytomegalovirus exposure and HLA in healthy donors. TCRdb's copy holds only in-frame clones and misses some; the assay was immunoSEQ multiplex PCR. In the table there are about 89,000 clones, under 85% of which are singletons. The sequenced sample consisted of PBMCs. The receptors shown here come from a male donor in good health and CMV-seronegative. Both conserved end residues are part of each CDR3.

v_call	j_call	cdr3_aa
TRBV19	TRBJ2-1	CASRSFQNYNEQFF
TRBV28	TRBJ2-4	CASSSAAWSQDPPGAKNIQYF
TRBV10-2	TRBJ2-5	CASVSHPGLETQYF
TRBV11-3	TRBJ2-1	CASSANRGNEQFF
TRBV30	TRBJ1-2	CAWSEGDGYTF
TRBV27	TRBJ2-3	CASRLGTSGSRADTQYF
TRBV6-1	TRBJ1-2	CASSVGQGSGYGYTF
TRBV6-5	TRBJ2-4	CASSRTADVDIQYF
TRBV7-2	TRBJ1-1	CASSWGGVEAFF
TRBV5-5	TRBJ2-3	CASSLRGRGTDTQYF
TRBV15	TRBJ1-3	CATSRDWDRLQGNTIYF
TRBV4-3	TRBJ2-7	CASSRDREYEQYF
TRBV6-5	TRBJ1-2	CASSQDRGGLSYTF
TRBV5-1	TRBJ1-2	CASSLVGAGQDYGYTF
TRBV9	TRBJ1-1	CASSVGQDRHTEAFF